Presented here are 10 T cell receptor beta chains from one specimen sequenced in a study of shared clonotypes between healthy human individuals. As defined, naive CD8 cells were CD45RO-negative and positively selected for CCR7, with terminally differentiated effector memory CD45RA+ cells excluded. Using immunoSEQ multiplex PCR, the repertoire was profiled, and TCRdb retains in-frame clones only, with some absent. Of about 2.1 million clones listed, about 94% are singletons. Sequenced: naive CD8+ T cells from PBMCs. The receptors were gathered from a man aged 18 to 30 in good health. Some clones in this sample may be carry-over from other donors' samples.

This clone was seen once. V is TRBV5-6 and J is TRBJ1-1, with D perhaps matching TRBD1 (6 bases). Germline CDR1 SGHDT, CDR2 YYEEEE. Trimming cost V 3 bases and J 1 base, with 13 bases left between them. The CDR3 totals 15 residues. The CDR3 here is CASSWGTRENTEAFF. CDR3 bases: TGTGCCAGCAGCTGGGGGACAAGAGAGAACACTGAAGCTTTCTTT.

The rearrangement links TRBV7-3 to TRBJ2-2, with 7 bases lining up with TRBD1. V dropped 2 bases and J dropped 5; count of bases not matched to a gene: 2. Germline V gene lookup returns CDR1 SGHTA and CDR2 FQGTGA. The CDR3 contains 14 residues. CDR3 sequence: CASSLSQGTGELFF. The CDR3 bases are TGTGCCAGCAGCTTATCACAGGGGACCGGGGAGCTGTTTTTT. The whole variable domain, filled in from reference TRBV7-3 and TRBJ2-2, reads GAGVSQTPSNKVTEKGKYVELRCDPISGHTALYWYRQSLGQGPEFLIYFQGTGAADDSGLPNDRFFAVRPEGSVSTLKIQRTERGDSAVYLCASSLSQGTGELFFGEGSRLTVL.

This chain joins TRBV19 and TRBJ1-2; weak D call: TRBD1 (5 bases). V shed 5 bases and J shed 8 bases, with 15 bases lying between them. Germline CDR1 is LNHDA and CDR2 is SQIVND (reference sequence). There are 13 residues in the CDR3. The CDR3 here is CASSWRGLNGYTF. As DNA, the CDR3 is TGTGCCAGTAGTTGGAGGGGACTCAACGGCTACACCTTC.

On this clone itself: Other DNA sequences in the same sample also yield this CDR3. The genes are TRBV27 and TRBJ2-7; D possibly corresponds to TRBD1 (5 bases). The ends were cut back, 5 bases at V and 4 bases at J, with 12 bases in the middle. Germline values: CDR1 MNHEY, CDR2 SMNVEV (reference sequence). The CDR3 runs 13 residues. Here the CDR3 reads CASSLGATYEQYF. CDR3 bases: TGTGCCAGCAGTCTAGGGGCGACGTACGAGCAGTACTTC.

In nucleotides, the CDR3 is TGTGCCAGCAGTTTACTAGGATGGCAGGGCCAAGAGACCCAGTACTTC. Encoded protein: CASSLLGWQGQETQYF. The chain recombines TRBV28 with TRBJ2-5, with D possibly TRBD1 on 5 matching bases. The length of the CDR3 is 16 residues. Deletions cut 2 bases from V and 1 base from J, with 14 bases between. CDR1 MDHEN and CDR2 SYDVKM come from the germline V gene.

The chain has TRBV2 and TRBJ2-7; D unclear. The CDR3 consists of 13 residues. The germline V gene has CDR1 SNHLY and CDR2 FYNNEI. Trimming took 3 bases from V and 5 from J, leaving 11 bases between them. The CDR3 reads CASSDGWANEQYF. CDR3 DNA sequence: TGTGCCAGCAGTGACGGTTGGGCGAACGAGCAGTACTTC.

The J gene is TRBJ1-4, the V gene TRBV10-3, with unresolved D. This CDR3 has 15 residues. With 0 bases removed from V and 3 bases from J, the gap between germline ends came to 8 bases. The germline V gene has CDR1 ENHRY and CDR2 SYGVKD. The CDR3 loop reads CAISESTVANEKLFF. The CDR3 nucleotides are TGTGCCATCAGTGAGTCCACGGTAGCTAATGAAAAACTGTTTTTT.

This clone was detected only once. This chain links TRBV29-1 with TRBJ1-2; 9 nucleotides match TRBD1. Germline V gives CDR1 SQVTM, CDR2 ANQGSEA. J lost 4 bases, V lost 6 bases, and 12 bases had no gene match. The CDR3 contains 15 residues. In nucleotides, the CDR3 is TGCAGCGTCGCCGGGACAGGGCGCACCGTCTATGGCTACACCTTC. Translation: CSVAGTGRTVYGYTF. The whole variable domain, remainder taken from reference TRBV29-1 and TRBJ1-2, is SAVISQKPSRDICQRGTSLTIQCQVDSQVTMMFWYRQQPGQSLTLIATANQGSEATYESGFVIDKFPISRPNLTFSTLTVSNMSPEDSSIYLCSVAGTGRTVYGYTFGSGTRLTVV.

Turning to this clone: Other DNA sequences from this sample encode an identical CDR3 as well. This chain joins TRBV6-5 and TRBJ2-7; D may be TRBD1 (6 bases). The germline gives CDR1 MNHEY, CDR2 SVGAGI. V lost 6 bases and J lost 2, with 11 bases in between. CDR3 length: 13 residues. DNA for the CDR3: TGTGCCAGCAGCTACAGGGAAACCTACGAGCAGTACTTC. Protein sequence: CASSYRETYEQYF.

The chain couples TRBV27 to TRBJ2-1; 10 bases map to TRBD2. CDR3 length equals 15 residues. Unmatched junction bases numbered 4, after V lost 2 bases and J lost 6 bases. Germline V gives CDR1 MNHEY, CDR2 SMNVEV (reference sequence). CDR3 residues: CASSLNSGRINEQFF. CDR3 DNA sequence: TGTGCCAGCAGTTTAAATAGCGGGAGGATCAATGAGCAGTTCTTC.